One and the same sample provided the 26 T cell receptor beta chains below, sequenced in a study of blood T cells in healthy people across ages. A second PCR, run for roughly 7 to 12 cycles, used a sample-barcoded 5' primer plus a J-beta primer mix. One entry per CDR3 protein, called by TCRdb with MiXCR from the 5' RACE reads. The data contain some 940,000 distinct CDR3 sequences, roughly 28% of them seen just once; the ten biggest clones take up about a tenth. A further study also used this sample, focusing on T cells of mothers and their children.

The sequencing input was blood. The source of these receptors is a middle-aged woman in good health.

This clonotype was counted a few times. The chain joins TRBV5-1 to TRBJ2-1; D is undetermined. Trimming pared 4 bases from V and 6 bases from J, leaving 14 bases between. The germline gives CDR1 SGHRS, CDR2 YFSETQ. The CDR3 totals 14 residues. The CDR3 here is CASSPGRRGNEQFF. The CDR3 coding sequence is TGCGCCAGCAGCCCGGGCCGTCGCGGCAATGAGCAGTTCTTC.

Points on this clonotype: The junction does not match germline at one end; this may be a read error. The V call is TRBV29-1, the J call TRBJ2-5; 8 bases fit TRBD1. The CDR3 runs to 12 residues. The V gene's germline CDR1 is SQVTM and CDR2 ANQGSEA. The CDR3 sequence is CCVRTGSETQYF. The CDR3, as DNA: TGCTGCGTACGGACAGGGAGTGAGACCCAGTACTTC.

The chain recombines TRBV4-1 with TRBJ2-3; a weak D match, TRBD1 (6 bases). V was trimmed by 1 base and J by 6 bases, leaving 17 bases between them. In germline, CDR1 is MGHRA, CDR2 YSYEKL. The CDR3 is 16 amino acids. The CDR3 coding sequence is TGCGCCAGCAGCCAAGGGACAGTCCTGACGTGGGATACGCAGTATTTT. Its translation: CASSQGTVLTWDTQYF.

This clonotype was seen more than once but under ten times. The chain joins TRBV28 to TRBJ1-2, with TRBD1 identical over 8 bases. The V gene end was trimmed by 5 bases and the J gene end by 4 bases; junction bases not matched to a gene: 9. Germline V gene sequence: CDR1 MDHEN, CDR2 SYDVKM. This CDR3 is built from 15 residues. The CDR3 DNA reads TGTGCCAGCAGTGCCCCCGGACAGGGATCCTATGGCTACACCTTC. It specifies CASSAPGQGSYGYTF.

This clonotype appeared many times. V gene TRBV27 combines with J gene TRBJ2-7; TRBD1 is a possible D gene (6 bases). The germline CDR1 and CDR2 sequences are MNHEY and SMNVEV (reference sequence). CDR3 length equals 15 residues. Trimming removed 5 bases at V and 7 bases at J, with 21 bases between. This CDR3 is CASSHQGSNSWEQYF. In DNA form, the CDR3 reads TGTGCCAGCAGTCACCAGGGGAGCAATTCGTGGGAGCAGTACTTC.

This chain connects TRBV7-2 to TRBJ2-1, with D unresolved. CDR1 SGHTA and CDR2 FQGNSA come from the germline V gene. The V end was cut by 5 bases, the J end by 4 bases, with 12 bases between. The CDR3 runs 14 residues. This CDR3 reads CASSPDLGYNEQFF. In DNA, the CDR3 is TGTGCCAGCAGCCCAGATTTGGGGTACAATGAGCAGTTCTTC. Variable domain in full (rest from reference TRBV7-2 and TRBJ2-1): GAGVSQSPSNKVTEKGKDVELRCDPISGHTALYWYRQSLGQGLEFLIYFQGNSAPDKSGLPSDRFSAERTGGSVSTLTIQRTQQEDSAVYLCASSPDLGYNEQFFGPGTRLTVL.

The rearrangement joins TRBV5-1 to TRBJ1-1, with 10 bases fitting TRBD1. The germline V gene encodes CDR1 SGHRS and CDR2 YFSETQ. This CDR3 has 15 amino acids. J gave up 6 bases and V 7 bases, and 12 bases lay outside the gene matches. Here the CDR3 reads CASGPTGTGVSEAFF. For the CDR3, the DNA is TGCGCCAGCGGACCTACCGGGACAGGGGTGTCTGAAGCTTTCTTT.

This chain connects TRBV4-3 to TRBJ2-1, with 10 bases fitting TRBD2. Germline values: CDR1 LGHNA, CDR2 YSLEER. V was clipped by 2 bases and J by 6 bases; unmatched bases: 7. This CDR3 has 16 residues. As DNA, the CDR3 is TGCGCCAGCAGCCAACTTGAACTAGCGGGACTCAATGAGCAGTTCTTC. Amino acids: CASSQLELAGLNEQFF.

This clonotype was seen at least ten times. The rearrangement joins TRBV11-2 to TRBJ2-5, with 8 bases that match TRBD2. CDR3 length equals 17 residues. V lost 5 bases to trimming and J lost 1 base; unmatched junction nucleotides: 12. Germline assignment: CDR1 SGHAT and CDR2 FQNNGV. The chain's CDR3 is CASSLMGQRGIQETQYF. In DNA, the CDR3 is TGTGCCAGCAGCCTGATGGGCCAGCGGGGGATCCAAGAGACCCAGTACTTC.

In its sample, this clonotype was seen a few times. This chain connects TRBV6-2 or TRBV6-3 to TRBJ2-1, with D possibly being TRBD2 (6 bases). Per the germline V gene, CDR1 is MNHEY and CDR2 is SVGEGT. The CDR3 contains 17 residues. Trimming removed 2 bases at V and 9 bases at J, with 23 bases between. This CDR3 is CASSYRPGLVTKGEQFF. The CDR3 nucleotides read TGTGCCAGCAGTTACCGACCGGGACTCGTAACTAAGGGTGAGCAGTTCTTC.

The chain uses TRBV10-2 and TRBJ1-2; TRBD1 agrees at 8 bases. Germline CDR1 reads WSHSY; CDR2 reads SAAADI. V gave up 6 bases and J gave up 4 bases; unmatched junction bases: 10. The CDR3 runs to 15 residues. CDR3 residues: CASRGGTGAGYGYTF. For the CDR3, the DNA is TGCGCCAGCAGGGGTGGGACAGGCGCTGGCTATGGCTACACCTTC.

The chain has TRBV4-2 and TRBJ2-7, with D perhaps matching TRBD1 or TRBD2 (6 bases each). CDR3 length: 18 amino acids. From germline, CDR1 is LGHNA and CDR2 YNFKEQ. The V and J ends lost 4 bases and 3 bases respectively, with 25 bases between them. CDR3 sequence: CASSRNSGANGLVYEQYF. The CDR3 nucleotides are TGTGCCAGCAGCCGAAACTCGGGGGCTAACGGACTTGTCTACGAGCAGTACTTC.

This clonotype showed up many times. CDR3 in DNA: TGTGCCAGCAGTTTCACGAGACTAGCGCCGGGGGAGACCCAGTACTTC. Protein sequence: CASSFTRLAPGETQYF. J is TRBJ2-5 and V is TRBV11-2; TRBD2 agrees at 8 bases. Trimming cost V 6 bases and J 5 bases; bases outside gene matches: 14. CDR3 size: 16 residues. Germline assignment: CDR1 SGHAT and CDR2 FQNNGV. The variable domain in full, completed from reference TRBV11-2 and TRBJ2-5, reads EAGVAQSPRYKIIEKRQSVAFWCNPISGHATLYWYQQILGQGPKLLIQFQNNGVVDDSQLPKDRFSAERLKGVDSTLKIQPAKLEDSAVYLCASSFTRLAPGETQYFGPGTRLLVL.

CDR3 residues: CASSPNLLKQYF. The DNA of the CDR3 is TGTGCCAGCAGCCCCAACCTTCTGAAGCAGTACTTC. The gene calls are TRBV7-9 and TRBJ2-4; D gene unclear. V lost 5 bases and J lost 13, with 15 bases in between. The CDR3 covers 12 residues. The germline CDR1 and CDR2 sequences are SEHNR and FQNEAQ (reference sequence).

There are a few counts of this clonotype. V gene TRBV7-2 combines with J gene TRBJ1-2, with 8 bases fitting TRBD1. The CDR3 spans 16 residues. Germline loops: CDR1 SGHTA, CDR2 FQGNSA. V shed 1 base and J 6 bases; nucleotides not matched to a gene: 10. In DNA form, the CDR3 reads TGTGCCAGCAGCTTAGGGACAGGGATAACTAGTCATGGCTACACCTTC. It codes for CASSLGTGITSHGYTF. The full variable domain, completed using reference TRBV7-2 and TRBJ1-2, is GAGVSQSPSNKVTEKGKDVELRCDPISGHTALYWYRQSLGQGLEFLIYFQGNSAPDKSGLPSDRFSAERTGGSVSTLTIQRTQQEDSAVYLCASSLGTGITSHGYTFGSGTRLTVV.

The sample holds many counts of this clonotype. The rearrangement uses TRBV6-2 or TRBV6-3 and TRBJ2-1; the D is unclear. With 8 bases removed from V and 3 bases from J, the gap between germline ends came to 11 bases. Germline CDR1 and CDR2: MNHEY and SVGEGT. CDR3 size: 13 residues. CDR3 nucleotide sequence: TGTGCCAGCCTAGAACAGTTCTACAATGAGCAGTTCTTC. This codes for CASLEQFYNEQFF.

Remarks on this clonotype: A read error is possible here, since a much larger clone lies one base away. The chain joins TRBV4-1 to TRBJ2-5; possible D gene TRBD1, 5 bases. The J call may be faulty, since TRBJ2-7 better matches the DNA end. Germline CDR1 and CDR2: MGHRA and YSYEKL. The CDR3 consists of 16 residues. Here the CDR3 DNA reads TGCACCAGCAGCCCCTTTAAAGGGGCGGTCGCCTACGAGCAGTACTTC. Amino acids: CTSSPFKGAVAYEQYF.

This clonotype was detected a few times. V gene TRBV20-1 combines with J gene TRBJ1-3; TRBD1 is a possible D gene (5 bases). V lost 0 bases, J lost 4 bases, and 7 bases lay in between. Per germline, CDR1 DFQATT and CDR2 SNEGSKA (reference sequence). This CDR3 is 13 amino acids long. The CDR3 loop reads CSARDPGGNTIYF. CDR3 DNA: TGCAGTGCTAGAGATCCAGGGGGAAACACCATATATTTT.

The chain couples TRBV20-1 to TRBJ1-2, with 9 bases fitting TRBD1. From germline, CDR1 is DFQATT and CDR2 SNEGSKA (reference sequence). This CDR3 is 16 amino acids long. CDR3 residues: CSISPGRDRVSYGYTF. For the CDR3, the DNA is TGCAGCATCTCCCCCGGACGGGACAGGGTTTCCTATGGCTACACCTTC.

V gene TRBV27 combines with J gene TRBJ1-2, with TRBD1 identical over 7 bases. V lost 6 bases to trimming and J lost 8 bases; unmatched junction nucleotides: 18. The CDR3 spans 16 residues. Germline values: CDR1 MNHEY, CDR2 SMNVEV (reference sequence). This CDR3 is CASRGGAGGSGAGYTF. The DNA for the CDR3 is TGTGCCAGCAGAGGAGGGGCAGGGGGATCTGGGGCCGGCTACACCTTC.

This clonotype appeared a few times. One end of the junction varies from germline; a read error may be responsible. This chain uses TRBV28 with TRBJ1-1; TRBD1 might be the D (6 bases). The germline V gene encodes CDR1 MDHEN and CDR2 SYDVKM. The CDR3 loop spans 15 amino acids. Written as DNA, the CDR3 is TGTGCCGGCAGTTTATCAGGGGTCCGGGACACTGAAGCTTTCTTT. This encodes CAGSLSGVRDTEAFF. The variable domain in full, completed from reference TRBV28 and TRBJ1-1, reads DVKVTQSSRYLVKRTGEKVFLECVQDMDHENMFWYRQDPGLGLRLIYFSYDVKMKEKGDIPEGYSVSREKKERFSLILESASTNQTSMYLCAGSLSGVRDTEAFFGQGTRLTVV.

This clonotype came up a few times. The chain combines TRBV7-9 with TRBJ1-1; D uncertain. This CDR3 is built from 15 residues. Germline CDR1 and CDR2: SEHNR and FQNEAQ (reference sequence). Trimming pared 0 bases from V and 0 bases from J, leaving 8 bases between. The CDR3 reads CASSLALQVNTEAFF. The DNA for the CDR3 is TGTGCCAGCAGCTTAGCTCTCCAAGTGAACACTGAAGCTTTCTTT.

Concerning this clonotype itself: Being one base from a much bigger clone, this may be a read error. This sequence joins TRBV6-6 and TRBJ2-5; a possible D gene is TRBD1 (6 bases). This CDR3 is 15 amino acids long. The V and J ends lost 4 bases and 11 bases respectively, with 23 bases between them. Germline V CDR1 and CDR2: MNHNY, SVGAGI (reference sequence). The CDR3: CASSSIDRTRRVQYF. The CDR3 bases are TGTGCCAGCAGTTCCATCGACAGGACCCGACGTGTGCAGTACTTC.

As to this clonotype: A read error may be the cause here, since a much bigger clone is one base away. The chain couples TRBV19 to TRBJ2-6; perhaps TRBD2 as D (6 bases). CDR1 LNHDA and CDR2 SQIVND come from the germline V gene (reference sequence). The CDR3 contains 15 residues. V was pared by 11 bases and J by 2 bases, with 16 bases between. The CDR3 DNA reads as TGTGCCGGTATAGGGACGGGGGCTGGGGCCAACGTCCTGACTTTC. Residues: CAGIGTGAGANVLTF.

A remark on this clonotype: A read error may account for a junction end that differs from germline. V is TRBV9 and J is TRBJ1-2, with 9 bases that match TRBD1. This CDR3 is 14 amino acids long. Germline V gene lookup returns CDR1 SGDLS and CDR2 YYNGEE. This CDR3 reads CASSAGTGPYGYIF. The CDR3 nucleotides read TGTGCCAGCAGCGCAGGGACAGGGCCCTATGGCTACATCTTC.

This clonotype has more than one count but fewer than ten. J is TRBJ2-7 and V is TRBV14; D is unresolved. CDR3 size: 16 residues. V gave up 4 bases and J gave up 2 bases, with 18 bases separating them. Germline CDR1 and CDR2: SGHDN and FVKESK. CDR3 sequence: CASSRSRLLSPYEQYF. For the CDR3, the DNA is TGTGCCAGCAGCCGATCCCGACTCCTAAGCCCCTACGAGCAGTACTTC.